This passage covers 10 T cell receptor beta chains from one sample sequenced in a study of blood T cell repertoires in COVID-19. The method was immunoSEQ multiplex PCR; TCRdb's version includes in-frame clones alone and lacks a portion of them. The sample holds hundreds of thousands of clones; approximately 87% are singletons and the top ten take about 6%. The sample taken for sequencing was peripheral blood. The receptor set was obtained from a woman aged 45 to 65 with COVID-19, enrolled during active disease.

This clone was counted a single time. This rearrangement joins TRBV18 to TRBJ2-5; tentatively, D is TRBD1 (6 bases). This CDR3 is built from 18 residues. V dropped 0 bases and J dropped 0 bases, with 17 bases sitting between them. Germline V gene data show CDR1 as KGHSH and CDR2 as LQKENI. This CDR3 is CASSPPFWTEKYQETQYF. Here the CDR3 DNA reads TGTGCCAGCTCACCACCTTTTTGGACAGAGAAGTACCAAGAGACCCAGTACTTC.

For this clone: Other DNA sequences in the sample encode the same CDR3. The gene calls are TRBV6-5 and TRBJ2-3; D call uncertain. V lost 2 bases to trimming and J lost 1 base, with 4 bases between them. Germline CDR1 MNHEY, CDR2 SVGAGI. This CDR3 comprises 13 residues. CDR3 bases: TGTGCCAGCAGTTACGGCCGCACAGATACGCAGTATTTT. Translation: CASSYGRTDTQYF.

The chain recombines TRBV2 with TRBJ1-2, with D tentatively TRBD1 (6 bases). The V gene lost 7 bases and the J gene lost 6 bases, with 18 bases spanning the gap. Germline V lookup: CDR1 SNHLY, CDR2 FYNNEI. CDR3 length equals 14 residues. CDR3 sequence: CASNYREGRNGYTF. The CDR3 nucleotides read TGTGCCAGCAATTACAGGGAGGGGCGGAATGGCTACACCTTC.

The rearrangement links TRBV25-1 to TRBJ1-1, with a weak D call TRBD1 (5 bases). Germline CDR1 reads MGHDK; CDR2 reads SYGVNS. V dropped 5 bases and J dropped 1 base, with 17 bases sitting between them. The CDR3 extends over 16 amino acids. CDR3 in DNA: TGTGCCAGCAGTCCCTTCTCACAGGCTAGGAACACTGAAGCTTTCTTT. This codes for CASSPFSQARNTEAFF.

The CDR3 DNA reads as TGTGCCAGCAGCTTTTCCGTTAGCGGGGATTACAATGAGCAGTTCTTC. Translated: CASSFSVSGDYNEQFF. The rearrangement links TRBV5-6 to TRBJ2-1, with TRBD2 matching 8 bases. V trimming: 2 bases; J trimming: 4 bases; junction bases outside the gene matches: 8. Germline V gives CDR1 SGHDT, CDR2 YYEEEE. This CDR3 spans 16 amino acids.

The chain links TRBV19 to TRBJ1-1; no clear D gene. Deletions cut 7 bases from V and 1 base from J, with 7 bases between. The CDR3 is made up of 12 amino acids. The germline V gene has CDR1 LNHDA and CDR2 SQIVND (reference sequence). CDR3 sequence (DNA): TGTGCCAGTAAAGGAGGGAACACTGAAGCTTTCTTT. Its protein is CASKGGNTEAFF.

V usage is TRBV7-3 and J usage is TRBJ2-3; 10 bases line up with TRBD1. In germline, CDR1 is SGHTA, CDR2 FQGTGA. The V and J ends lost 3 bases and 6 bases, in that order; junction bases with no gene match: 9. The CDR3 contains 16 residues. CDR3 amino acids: CASSFRDRGSADTQYF. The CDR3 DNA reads TGTGCCAGCAGCTTCCGGGACAGGGGTTCGGCGGATACGCAGTATTTT.

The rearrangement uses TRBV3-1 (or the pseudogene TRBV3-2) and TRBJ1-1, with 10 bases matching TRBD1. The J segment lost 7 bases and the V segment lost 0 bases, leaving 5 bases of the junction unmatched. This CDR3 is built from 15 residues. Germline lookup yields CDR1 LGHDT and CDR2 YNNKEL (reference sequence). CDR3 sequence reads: CASSQDPGTGVEAFF. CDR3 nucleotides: TGTGCCAGCAGCCAAGATCCCGGGACAGGGGTTGAAGCTTTCTTT.

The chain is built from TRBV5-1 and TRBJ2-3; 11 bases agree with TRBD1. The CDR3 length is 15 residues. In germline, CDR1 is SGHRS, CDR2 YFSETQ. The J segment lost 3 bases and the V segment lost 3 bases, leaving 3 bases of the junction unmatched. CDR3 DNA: TGCGCCAGCAGCTGGGGGACAGGGGGAACAGATACGCAGTATTTT. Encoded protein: CASSWGTGGTDTQYF.

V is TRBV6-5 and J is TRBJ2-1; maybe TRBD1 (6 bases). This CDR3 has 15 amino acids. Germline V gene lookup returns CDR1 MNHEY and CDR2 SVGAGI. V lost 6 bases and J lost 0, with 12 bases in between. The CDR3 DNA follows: TGTGCCAGCAGGTCGACGGGACACTCCTACAATGAGCAGTTCTTC. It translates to CASRSTGHSYNEQFF.